This T cell receptor beta chain is from a study of blood T cell repertoires in COVID-19. CDR1 MGHDK and CDR2 SYGVNS come from the germline V gene. This CDR3 comprises 13 residues. Trimming cost V 5 bases and J 7 bases, with 12 bases left between them. Method: immunoSEQ multiplex PCR; TCRdb's copy keeps in-frame clones and lacks some. Of fewer than 40,000 clones in the sample, approximately 90% are singletons; the top ten hold about 23%. The chain employs TRBV25-1 and TRBJ1-5, with D perhaps TRBD1 (6 bases). The sequencing sample was made of peripheral blood. The receptor's source is a woman aged 80 or older with active or convalescent COVID-19. The CDR3 sequence is CASSTGNGQPQHF. The CDR3 DNA is TGTGCCAGCAGTACAGGGAACGGCCAGCCCCAGCATTTT.